This T cell receptor (beta chain) stems from a study of T cells after posttransplantation cyclophosphamide. TCRdb's copy holds only in-frame clones and misses some; the assay was immunoSEQ multiplex PCR. Recorded here are 40,000 to 55,000 clones, none singletons. This clone was detected many times. What it recognizes is unknown. Study-level points and caveats: Recipient CMV seropositivity and CMV reactivation strongly tracked TRB clonality.

Sequencing was done on a sample of PBMCs. This TCR was recovered from a man in his forties in good health, CMV-negative, and a related stem cell transplant donor.

CDR3 amino acids: CASSWDPAGGANVLTF. CDR3 DNA: TGTGCCAGCAGCTGGGACCCAGCGGGCGGGGCCAACGTCCTGACTTTC. This chain connects TRBV7-2 to TRBJ2-6; a weak D match, TRBD2 (6 bases). Germline V gives CDR1 SGHTA, CDR2 FQGNSA. Trimming took off 4 bases at V and 4 bases at J, with 14 bases between the two ends. CDR3 size: 16 residues.